One sample yielded the 24 T cell receptor beta chains listed below, sequenced in a study of T cells in pancreatic ductal adenocarcinoma. No neoadjuvant therapy was given to the selected pancreatic ductal adenocarcinoma patients before their surgery. The protocol was immunoSEQ multiplex PCR, while the TCRdb copy is restricted to in-frame clones and leaves out a portion. The data hold 85,000 to 120,000 clones, with over 90% observed a single time. The sample taken for sequencing was PBMCs. The receptors derive from a human donor with pancreatic ductal adenocarcinoma.

The rearrangement uses TRBV11-2 and TRBJ1-3; no firm D call. Trimming stripped 3 bases from V and 0 bases from J, with 9 bases between. CDR1 and CDR2 (germline): SGHAT, FQNNGV. The CDR3 runs 15 residues. CDR3 in amino acids: CASSLEEYSGNTIYF. The CDR3 DNA is TGTGCCAGCAGCTTGGAGGAATACTCTGGAAACACCATATATTTT.

The chain has TRBV4-3 and TRBJ2-2; 7 bases align to TRBD1. The CDR3 is made up of 16 amino acids. Germline V gives CDR1 LGHNA, CDR2 YSLEER. The V and J ends lost 0 bases and 6 bases, in that order; junction bases with no gene match: 7. CDR3 in DNA: TGCGCCAGCAGCCAAGAACCTGGGACAGTCGCCGGGGAGCTGTTTTTT. It specifies CASSQEPGTVAGELFF.

The chain employs TRBV7-5 and TRBJ2-2; TRBD2 was called by the table and not checked on the DNA. TRBV7-5 is a pseudogene locus. The CDR3 has 13 residues. CDR3 sequence: CARMRGNTGELFF. DNA of the CDR3: TGTGCCAGAATGAGAGGGAACACCGGGGAGCTGTTTTTT.

The V and J genes are TRBV6-6 and TRBJ1-2; D possibly corresponds to TRBD1 (5 bases). Germline V lookup: CDR1 MNHNY, CDR2 SVGAGI (reference sequence). Trimming took 4 bases from V and 4 from J, leaving 16 bases between them. The CDR3 extends over 15 amino acids. CDR3 in DNA: TGTGCCAGCAGTTCCGCCCAGGGAAGTTCCTATGGCTACACCTTC. Protein sequence: CASSSAQGSSYGYTF.

This chain connects TRBV9 to TRBJ1-1, with 10 nucleotides matching TRBD1. With 2 bases clipped from V and 5 bases from J, the junction kept 6 bases outside the gene matches. Germline assignment: CDR1 SGDLS and CDR2 YYNGEE. CDR3 length: 15 amino acids. The CDR3 here is CASSVTGGLRTEAFF. CDR3 coding DNA: TGTGCCAGCAGCGTGACAGGGGGCTTAAGGACTGAAGCTTTCTTT.

The V and J genes are TRBV28 and TRBJ1-1, with D possibly TRBD1 on 5 matching bases. Germline lookup yields CDR1 MDHEN and CDR2 SYDVKM. This CDR3 region has 15 residues. V was pared by 4 bases and J by 1 base, with 13 bases between. CDR3 nucleotide sequence: TGTGCCAGCAGTTCCCGGAATCAGGGGAACACTGAAGCTTTCTTT. Translated, it gives CASSSRNQGNTEAFF.

The rearrangement links TRBV7-2 to TRBJ2-1; 9 bases match TRBD1. V lost 5 bases and J lost 6; bases outside the gene matches: 5. Germline V CDR1 and CDR2: SGHTA, FQGNSA. There are 14 residues in the CDR3. CDR3 DNA: TGTGCCAGCAGCGTCGACAGGGGGGCCAATGAGCAGTTCTTC. It yields the protein CASSVDRGANEQFF.

V gene TRBV5-1 combines with J gene TRBJ1-3; tentatively, D is TRBD1 (6 bases). V lost 4 bases, J lost 0 bases, and 11 bases lay in between. CDR3 length: 15 residues. Germline assignment: CDR1 SGHRS and CDR2 YFSETQ. In nucleotides, the CDR3 is TGCGCCAGCAGCCCCGAAGGGGGCTCTGGAAACACCATATATTTT. Translation: CASSPEGGSGNTIYF.

The chain has TRBV11-3 and TRBJ2-3, with 7 bases aligning to TRBD1. The CDR3 runs to 15 residues. Per the germline V gene, CDR1 is SGHNT and CDR2 is YENEEA. V lost 5 bases to trimming and J lost 3 bases; unmatched junction nucleotides: 8. CDR3 DNA sequence: TGTGCCAGCAGCCCAGCCGGGACAGCTACAGATACGCAGTATTTT. Translated, it gives CASSPAGTATDTQYF. Looking up the rest from reference TRBV11-3 and TRBJ2-3 gives the full variable domain: EAGVVQSPRYKIIEKKQPVAFWCNPISGHNTLYWYLQNLGQGPELLIRYENEEAVDDSQLPKDRFSAERLKGVDSTLKIQPAELGDSAVYLCASSPAGTATDTQYFGPGTRLTVL.

The V call is TRBV6-6, the J call TRBJ2-1; D possibly corresponds to TRBD2 (6 bases). This CDR3 spans 13 amino acids. Germline V gene lookup returns CDR1 MNHNY and CDR2 SVGAGI (reference sequence). Deletions cut 0 bases from V and 9 bases from J, with 9 bases between. Written as DNA, the CDR3 is TGTGCCAGCAGTTACTCGGGCGGGACTGAGCAGTTCTTC. It specifies CASSYSGGTEQFF.

The chain links TRBV5-6 to TRBJ2-5; D is possibly TRBD2 (5 bases). The CDR3 is 13 amino acids. Trimming pared 0 bases from V and 5 bases from J, leaving 8 bases between. Germline CDR1 reads SGHDT; CDR2 reads YYEEEE. CDR3 DNA: TGTGCCAGCAGCTTGGGGGGAGAGGAGACCCAGTACTTC. It translates to CASSLGGEETQYF. Full variable domain (outside the CDR3, taken from reference TRBV5-6 and TRBJ2-5): DAGVTQSPTHLIKTRGQQVTLRCSPKSGHDTVSWYQQALGQGPQFIFQYYEEEERQRGNFPDRFSGHQFPNYSSELNVNALLLGDSALYLCASSLGGEETQYFGPGTRLLVL.

The J gene is TRBJ2-7, the V gene TRBV11-1; a weak D match, TRBD1 (5 bases). CDR1 is SGHAT and CDR2 is FQDESV in the germline V gene (reference sequence). CDR3 length: 17 amino acids. V shed 2 bases and J shed 2 bases, with 19 bases lying between them. CDR3 sequence: CASSLKLGRAYPYEQYF. The CDR3 coding sequence is TGTGCCAGCAGCTTAAAGTTGGGCAGGGCCTACCCCTACGAGCAGTACTTC.

The genes are TRBV7-2 and TRBJ2-2; D unclear. The CDR3 has 12 amino acids. Trimming removed 5 bases at V and 4 bases at J, with 5 bases between. Germline-derived CDR1 and CDR2 are SGHTA and FQGNSA. CDR3 protein: CASSRRTGELFF. The DNA for the CDR3 is TGTGCCAGCAGCCGTCGCACCGGGGAGCTGTTTTTT.

J is TRBJ2-3 and V is TRBV7-2; the match to TRBD2 covers 9 bases. V was clipped by 2 bases and J by 2 bases; unmatched bases: 14. Germline values: CDR1 SGHTA, CDR2 FQGNSA. CDR3 length: 19 residues. CDR3 in amino acids: CASSLNAGGHYFFTDTQYF. Here the CDR3 DNA reads TGTGCCAGCAGCTTAAACGCGGGAGGGCACTATTTTTTCACAGATACGCAGTATTTT.

V usage is TRBV28 and J usage is TRBJ1-5, with TRBD1 identical over 9 bases. V lost 7 bases, J lost 5 bases, and 6 bases stayed unmatched. This CDR3 spans 14 amino acids. Germline lookup yields CDR1 MDHEN and CDR2 SYDVKM. CDR3 loop: CASTSGDRDQPQHF. The CDR3, as DNA: TGTGCCAGCACCTCCGGGGACAGGGATCAGCCCCAGCATTTT.

As DNA, the CDR3 is TGCGCCAGCAGCTTGGGGGGGGAGAACTATGGCTACACCTTC. This sequence encodes CASSLGGENYGYTF. V usage is TRBV5-1 and J usage is TRBJ1-2; possibly TRBD1 for D (5 bases). This CDR3 contains 14 residues. Germline V gives CDR1 SGHRS, CDR2 YFSETQ. V lost 0 bases and J 2 bases, leaving 8 bases between the germline ends.

V is TRBV4-3 and J is TRBJ2-1, with a possible D match to TRBD2 (5 bases). The CDR3 runs to 15 residues. Germline-derived CDR1 and CDR2 are LGHNA and YSLEER. V lost 0 bases, J lost 9 bases, and 15 bases lay in between. The CDR3 bases are TGCGCCAGCAGCCAAGACTCGGGATCGATGGTTGAGCAGTTCTTC. Protein sequence: CASSQDSGSMVEQFF.

The chain recombines TRBV28 with TRBJ2-1, with D unclear. The germline gives CDR1 MDHEN, CDR2 SYDVKM. The CDR3 length is 13 residues. The V and J ends lost 7 bases and 1 base respectively, with 8 bases between them. The DNA of the CDR3 is TGTGCCAGCAAACGGGTTTCCTACAATGAGCAGTTCTTC. Translating gives CASKRVSYNEQFF.

The chain uses TRBV9 and TRBJ2-1; tentatively, D is TRBD2 (5 bases). This CDR3 has 14 amino acids. The germline V and J ends were trimmed by 4 bases and 5 bases, with 13 bases remaining between them. In germline, CDR1 is SGDLS, CDR2 YYNGEE. Here the CDR3 reads CASSPEGGHNEQFF. DNA for the CDR3: TGTGCCAGCAGCCCCGAGGGCGGCCACAATGAGCAGTTCTTC.

This chain links TRBV5-1 with TRBJ1-4; D is undetermined. Between the trimmed V and J ends, which lost 0 bases and 4 bases, there was a span of 7 bases. Germline V gene data show CDR1 as SGHRS and CDR2 as YFSETQ. This CDR3 has 14 residues. The CDR3 region is CASSLDQINEKLFF. Here the CDR3 DNA reads TGCGCCAGCAGCTTGGATCAGATTAATGAAAAACTGTTTTTT. Full variable domain (outside the CDR3, taken from reference TRBV5-1 and TRBJ1-4): KAGVTQTPRYLIKTRGQQVTLSCSPISGHRSVSWYQQTPGQGLQFLFEYFSETQRNKGNFPGRFSGRQFSNSRSEMNVSTLELGDSALYLCASSLDQINEKLFFGSGTQLSVL.

J is TRBJ1-4 and V is TRBV6-5; D uncertain. The germline gives CDR1 MNHEY, CDR2 SVGAGI. Trimming left V 11 bases short and J 7 bases short, with 17 bases between. The CDR3 loop spans 13 amino acids. DNA of the CDR3: TGTGCCGCCTCCACACTATCCCGTGAAAAACTGTTTTTT. It translates to CAASTLSREKLFF.

This chain joins TRBV28 and TRBJ2-1; D gene unclear. CDR1 is MDHEN, CDR2 SYDVKM, per germline. The CDR3 length is 13 residues. The V end was cut by 6 bases, the J end by 1 base, with 7 bases between. The CDR3 spells CASSLRSYNEQFF. In DNA form, the CDR3 reads TGTGCCAGCAGCCTTCGGTCCTACAATGAGCAGTTCTTC.

This clone was recorded once. This chain links TRBV5-6 with TRBJ1-4, with TRBD1 as a possible D gene (6 bases). Germline lookup yields CDR1 SGHDT and CDR2 YYEEEE. The CDR3 totals 14 residues. Trimming shortened V by 2 bases and J by 7 bases, and 12 bases separated the two germline ends. This CDR3 is CASSLWQGREKLFF. Written as DNA, the CDR3 is TGTGCCAGCAGCTTATGGCAGGGGCGTGAAAAACTGTTTTTT.

This clone was detected only a few times. This chain joins TRBV2 and TRBJ1-2; D may be TRBD1 (6 bases). V lost 6 bases, J lost 8 bases, and 19 bases lay in between. The CDR3 extends over 14 amino acids. Germline V gene sequence: CDR1 SNHLY, CDR2 FYNNEI. The CDR3 reads CASSPQGQSGGYTF. The CDR3 coding sequence is TGTGCCAGCAGCCCGCAGGGGCAGTCGGGCGGCTACACCTTC. The full variable domain, completed using reference TRBV2 and TRBJ1-2, is EPEVTQTPSHQVTQMGQEVILRCVPISNHLYFYWYRQILGQKVEFLVSFYNNEISEKSEIFDDQFSVERPDGSNFTLKIRSTKLEDSAMYFCASSPQGQSGGYTFGSGTRLTVV.